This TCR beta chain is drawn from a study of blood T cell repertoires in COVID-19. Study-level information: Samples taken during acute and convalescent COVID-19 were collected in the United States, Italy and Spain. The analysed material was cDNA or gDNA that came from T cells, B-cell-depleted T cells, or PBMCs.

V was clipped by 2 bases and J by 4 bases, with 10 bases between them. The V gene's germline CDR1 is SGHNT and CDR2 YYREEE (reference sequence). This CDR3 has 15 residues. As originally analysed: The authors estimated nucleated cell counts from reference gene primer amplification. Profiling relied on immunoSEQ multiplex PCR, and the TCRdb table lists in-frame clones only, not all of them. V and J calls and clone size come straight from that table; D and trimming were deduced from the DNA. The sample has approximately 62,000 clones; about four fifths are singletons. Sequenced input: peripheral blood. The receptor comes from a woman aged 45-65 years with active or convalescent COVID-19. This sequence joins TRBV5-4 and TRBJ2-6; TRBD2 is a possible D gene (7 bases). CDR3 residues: CASSFGGPGANVLTF. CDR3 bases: TGTGCCAGCAGCTTCGGGGGGCCCGGGGCCAACGTCCTGACTTTC.